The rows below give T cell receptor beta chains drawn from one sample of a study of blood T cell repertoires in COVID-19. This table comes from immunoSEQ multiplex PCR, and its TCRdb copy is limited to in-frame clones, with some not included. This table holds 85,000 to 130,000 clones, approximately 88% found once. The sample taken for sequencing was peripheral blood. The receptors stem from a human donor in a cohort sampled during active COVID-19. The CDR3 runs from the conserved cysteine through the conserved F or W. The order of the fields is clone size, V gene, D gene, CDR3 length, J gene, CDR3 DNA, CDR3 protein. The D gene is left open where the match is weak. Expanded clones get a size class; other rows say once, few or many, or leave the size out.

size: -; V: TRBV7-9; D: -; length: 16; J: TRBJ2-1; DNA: TGTGCCAGCAGCTTGGGAGCCAGGGGAAGTGTAAATGAGCAGTTCTTC; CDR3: CASSLGARGSVNEQFF
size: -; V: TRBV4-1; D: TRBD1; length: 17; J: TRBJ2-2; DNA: TGCGCCAGCAGCGAAGAAAAGGGGACAGGGTACACCGGGGAGCTGTTTTTT; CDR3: CASSEEKGTGYTGELFF
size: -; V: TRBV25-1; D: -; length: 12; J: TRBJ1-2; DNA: TGTGCCAGCAGTGAATACTCCTATGGCTACACCTTC; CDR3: CASSEYSYGYTF
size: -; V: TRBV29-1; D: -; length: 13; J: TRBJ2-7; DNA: TGCAGCGTGTCGGGCAGGGGAACCTACGAGCAGTACTTC; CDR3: CSVSGRGTYEQYF
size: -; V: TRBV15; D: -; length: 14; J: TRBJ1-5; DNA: TGTGCCACCAGCAGAGCGGGGAGCAATCAGCCCCAGCATTTT; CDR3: CATSRAGSNQPQHF
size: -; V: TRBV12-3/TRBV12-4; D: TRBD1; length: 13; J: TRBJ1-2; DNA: TGTGCCAGCAGTCCTGGGACAGGCTATGGCTACACCTTC; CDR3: CASSPGTGYGYTF
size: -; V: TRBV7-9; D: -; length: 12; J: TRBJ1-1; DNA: TGTGCCAGCAGCCTTGTTAGCACTGAAGCTTTCTTT; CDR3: CASSLVSTEAFF
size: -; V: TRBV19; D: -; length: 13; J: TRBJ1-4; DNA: TGTGCCAGTAGTACGGAGGGACTGGGAAAACTGTTTTTT; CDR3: CASSTEGLGKLFF
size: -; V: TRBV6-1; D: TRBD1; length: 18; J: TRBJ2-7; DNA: TGTGCCAGCAGTGAAAGTTTTCCCTACAGGGGGACCGGGTACGAGCAGTACTTC; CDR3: CASSESFPYRGTGYEQYF
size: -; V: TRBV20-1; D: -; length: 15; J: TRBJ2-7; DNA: TGCAGTGCTAGTTCCCCAGGCGGGGGCATGTCTGAGCAGTACTTC; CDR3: CSASSPGGGMSEQYF
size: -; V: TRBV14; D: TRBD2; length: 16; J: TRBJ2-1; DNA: TGTGCCAGCAGCCAAGTTCTAGCGGGAGCCCGGAATGAGCAGTTCTTC; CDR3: CASSQVLAGARNEQFF
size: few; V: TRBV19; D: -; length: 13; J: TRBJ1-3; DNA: TGTGCCACCTGGAGAAGCCCTGGAAACACCATATATTTT; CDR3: CATWRSPGNTIYF
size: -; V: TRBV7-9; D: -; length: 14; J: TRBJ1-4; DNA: TGTGCCAGCAGCTTCGCGGGATTGCGGGAAAAACTGTTTTTT; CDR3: CASSFAGLREKLFF
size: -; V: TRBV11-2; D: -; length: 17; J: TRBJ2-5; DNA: TGTGCCAGCAGCACTAGCGCGACAGGGGTGGGGAGGGAGACCCAGTACTTC; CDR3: CASSTSATGVGRETQYF
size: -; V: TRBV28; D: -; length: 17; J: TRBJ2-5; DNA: TGTGCCAGCAGACGCAATCAGGCGTTTATGCTCGTAGAGACCCAGTACTTC; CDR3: CASRRNQAFMLVETQYF